This T cell receptor (beta chain) came from a study of vaccination effects on CD4 cells after COVID-19. Study background: Vaccine administered to participants consisted of two doses of either BNT162b2 or mRNA-1273.

Pools of viral peptides were used by the ViraFEST assay to expand antigen-specific CD4+ T cells ahead of sequencing. At the end of about ten days of culture, CD4+ T cells were isolated. The study found no prior SARS-CoV-2 infection in the vaccine recipients, who tested negative for nucleocapsid antibodies. Wells of 1.5 million to 2 million PBMC each were grown with about 9.3 IU/ml IL-2 and 9 to 10 ug/ml peptides. Fresh IL-2-containing medium replaced half the medium on days 3 and 7. Study-level results: Marked clonal contraction was seen late after vaccination (in both infection- and vaccine-induced clones).

Comments on this clone: Its antigen remains unknown.

Trimming shortened V by 3 bases and J by 8 bases, and 14 bases separated the two germline ends. The CDR3 covers 14 residues. Germline assignment: CDR1 MGHDK and CDR2 SYGVNS. This table comes from immunoSEQ multiplex PCR, and its TCRdb copy is limited to in-frame clones, with some not included. Of about 37,000 clones in the sample, about 69% were seen once. The TCR was taken from a human donor who received a COVID-19 vaccine. The sequencing used CD4+ T cells from PBMCs cultured with HCoV-OC43 spike peptides, collected before COVID-19 vaccination. Subset specified: HCoV-OC43 spike overlapping peptide pool stimulation. This chain links TRBV25-1 with TRBJ2-1; D gene unclear. CDR3 nucleotide sequence: TGTGCCAGCAGTGATCCTCAAGGCTCGGATGAGCAGTTCTTC. Translation gives CASSDPQGSDEQFF.